Listed here is a single T cell receptor beta chain. The sample originates from a study of blood T cell repertoires in COVID-19. Study summary: Acute-phase and convalescent COVID-19 samples originated in the United States, Italy and Spain. In each case, the material was cDNA or gDNA derived from T cells, B-cell-depleted T cells, or PBMCs.

Produced via immunoSEQ multiplex PCR; TCRdb's table is partial and in-frame only. The sample lists about 140,000 clones; more than 70% were seen once. CDR3 length: 16 residues. J gave up 7 bases and V 4 bases, and 9 bases lay outside the gene matches. Germline V CDR1 and CDR2: SGHTA, FQGNSA. Recruitment covered about 25 US areas and drew participants whose ages spanned about 18 to 100 years. The sequencing input was PBMCs or T cells enriched from blood (not recorded which). V gene TRBV7-2 combines with J gene TRBJ2-7; 14 positions match TRBD2. This sequence originates from a man aged 35-49 years with acute COVID-19. The CDR3 DNA reads TGTGCCAGCAGCTCCGCCGGGACTAGCGGGAGAGAAGAGCAGTACTTC. It translates to CASSSAGTSGREEQYF.